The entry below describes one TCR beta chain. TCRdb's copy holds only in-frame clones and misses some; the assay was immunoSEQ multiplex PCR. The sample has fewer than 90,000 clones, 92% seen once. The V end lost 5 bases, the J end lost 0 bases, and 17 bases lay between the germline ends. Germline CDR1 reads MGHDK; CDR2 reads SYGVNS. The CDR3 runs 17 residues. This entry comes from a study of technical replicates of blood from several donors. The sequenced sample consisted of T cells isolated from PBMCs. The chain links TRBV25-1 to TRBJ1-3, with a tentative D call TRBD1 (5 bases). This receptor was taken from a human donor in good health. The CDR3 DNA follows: TGTGCCAGCAGTTCGAGTGATACAGGTGACTCTGGAAACACCATATATTTT. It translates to CASSSSDTGDSGNTIYF.